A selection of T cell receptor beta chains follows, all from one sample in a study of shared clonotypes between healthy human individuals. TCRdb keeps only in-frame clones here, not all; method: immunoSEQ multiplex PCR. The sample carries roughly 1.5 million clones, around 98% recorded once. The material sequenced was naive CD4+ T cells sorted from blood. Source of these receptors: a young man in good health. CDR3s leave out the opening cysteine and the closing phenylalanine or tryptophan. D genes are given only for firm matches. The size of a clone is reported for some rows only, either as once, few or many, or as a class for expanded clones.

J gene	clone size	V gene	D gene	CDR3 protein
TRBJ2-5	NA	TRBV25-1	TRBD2	ASSEVSGRTETQY
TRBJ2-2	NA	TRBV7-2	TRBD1	ASSLLGQGAGELF
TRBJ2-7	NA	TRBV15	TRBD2	ATSRDSGSPYEQY
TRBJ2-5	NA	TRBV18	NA	ASSPDGRETQY
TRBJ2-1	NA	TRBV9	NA	ASSVAPHNEQF
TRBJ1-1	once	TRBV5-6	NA	ASSLGRRNTEAF
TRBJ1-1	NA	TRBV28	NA	ASSLNPEAF
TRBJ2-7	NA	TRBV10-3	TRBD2	AATSGISLSSYEQY
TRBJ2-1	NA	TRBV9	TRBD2	ASSREDYNEQF
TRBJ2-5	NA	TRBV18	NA	ASSPRRDGETQY
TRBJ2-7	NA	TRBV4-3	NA	ASSQVFQLFAYEQY
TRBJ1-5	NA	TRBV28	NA	ASSLTRAVYSNQPQH
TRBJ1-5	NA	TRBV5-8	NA	APDTRQAYNQPQH
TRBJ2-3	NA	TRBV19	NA	ASSLTGRTDTQY
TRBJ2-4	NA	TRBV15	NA	ATGGMGRQKY
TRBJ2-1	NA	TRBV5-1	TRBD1	ASSTRTGGSYNEQF
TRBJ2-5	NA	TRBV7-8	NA	ASSFRGMGETQY
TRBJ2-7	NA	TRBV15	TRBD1	ATSLTGDEQY
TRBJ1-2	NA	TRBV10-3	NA	AISESLQSTIGYT
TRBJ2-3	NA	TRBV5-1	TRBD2	ASSSGLAGGTVTDTQY
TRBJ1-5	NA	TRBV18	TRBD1	ASSPKGAASNQPQH
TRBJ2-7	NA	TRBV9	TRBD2	ASSVGLAGGPYEQY
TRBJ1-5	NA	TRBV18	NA	ASSQDPGNQPQH
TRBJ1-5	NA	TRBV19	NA	ASSIGRGGNQPQH
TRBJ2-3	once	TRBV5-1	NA	ASSLNRGGTDTQY
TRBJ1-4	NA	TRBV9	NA	ASSVGRETNEKLF
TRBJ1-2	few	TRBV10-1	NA	ASSEAANYGYT
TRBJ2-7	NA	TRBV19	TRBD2	ASSTWSSGRREQY
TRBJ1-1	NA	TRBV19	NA	ASSIVGSYTEAF
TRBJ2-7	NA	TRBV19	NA	ASSRTASSYEQY
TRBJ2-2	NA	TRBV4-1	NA	ASSQLEVGELF
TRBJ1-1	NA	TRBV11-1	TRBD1	ASSWGRTGVNTEAF